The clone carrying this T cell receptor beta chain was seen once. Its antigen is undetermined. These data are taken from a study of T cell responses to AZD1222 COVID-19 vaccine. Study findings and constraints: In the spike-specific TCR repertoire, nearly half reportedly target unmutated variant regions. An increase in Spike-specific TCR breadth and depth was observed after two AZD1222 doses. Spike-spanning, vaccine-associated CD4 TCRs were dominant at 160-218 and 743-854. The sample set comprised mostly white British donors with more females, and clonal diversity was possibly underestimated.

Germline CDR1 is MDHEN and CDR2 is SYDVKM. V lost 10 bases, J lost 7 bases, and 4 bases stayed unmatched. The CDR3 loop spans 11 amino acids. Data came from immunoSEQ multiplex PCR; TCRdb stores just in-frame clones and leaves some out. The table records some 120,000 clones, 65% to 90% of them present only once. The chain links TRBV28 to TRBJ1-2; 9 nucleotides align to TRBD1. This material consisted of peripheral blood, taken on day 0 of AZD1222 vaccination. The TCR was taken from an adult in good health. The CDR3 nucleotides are TGTGCCACCCGGACAGGGGTTGGCTACACCTTC. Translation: CATRTGVGYTF.